This T cell receptor beta chain was recorded in a study of blood T cell repertoires in COVID-19. Study information: Samples taken during acute and convalescent COVID-19 were collected in the United States, Italy and Spain. T cells, B-cell-depleted T cells, or PBMCs supplied cDNA or gDNA.

In the study's own analysis: Estimates of nucleated cell counts were drawn from the amplification of reference gene primers. The protocol was immunoSEQ multiplex PCR, while the TCRdb copy is restricted to in-frame clones and leaves out a portion. V and J calls and clone size are copied from that table; D and trimming were computed from the DNA. In the table there are 60,000 or so clones, 60% to 85% of which are singletons. This CDR3 contains 14 residues. The V end was cut by 3 bases, the J end by 5 bases, with 14 bases between. Germline V gene sequence: CDR1 LGHNA, CDR2 YSLEER. The receptor comes from a human donor in a cohort sampled during active COVID-19. The genes are TRBV4-3 and TRBJ2-7, with TRBD2 as a possible D gene (6 bases). The sample taken for sequencing was peripheral blood. The CDR3 region is CASSQDGTYNEQYF. The CDR3 DNA reads as TGCGCCAGCAGCCAGGACGGGACTTACAACGAGCAGTACTTC.